This T cell receptor (beta chain) was recovered during a study of blood T cells in healthy people across ages. Study conclusions and caveats: It was the long-lived donors that had more naive CD4+ cells and higher diversity than aged donors.

Trimming removed 2 bases from V and 3 bases from J, with 14 bases in between. Germline V gives CDR1 LGHNA, CDR2 YNFKEQ. The CDR3 runs 15 residues. This clonotype was seen at least ten times. What it binds is unknown. The use of a sample-barcoded 5' primer and a J-beta primer mix characterized a second PCR of about 6 to 11 cycles. MiXCR, run by TCRdb on the 5' RACE reads, gives a single entry per CDR3 protein. The table includes about a million distinct CDR3 sequences, roughly half detected once. This sequence was found in a woman aged 55-69 years in good health. The rearrangement uses TRBV4-2 and TRBJ2-7; a possible D gene is TRBD2 (5 bases). The sequencing input was blood. CDR3 nucleotide sequence: TGTGCCAGCAGCCAAAACCCGAGCGGTGACTACGAGCAGTACTTC. Translating it yields CASSQNPSGDYEQYF.